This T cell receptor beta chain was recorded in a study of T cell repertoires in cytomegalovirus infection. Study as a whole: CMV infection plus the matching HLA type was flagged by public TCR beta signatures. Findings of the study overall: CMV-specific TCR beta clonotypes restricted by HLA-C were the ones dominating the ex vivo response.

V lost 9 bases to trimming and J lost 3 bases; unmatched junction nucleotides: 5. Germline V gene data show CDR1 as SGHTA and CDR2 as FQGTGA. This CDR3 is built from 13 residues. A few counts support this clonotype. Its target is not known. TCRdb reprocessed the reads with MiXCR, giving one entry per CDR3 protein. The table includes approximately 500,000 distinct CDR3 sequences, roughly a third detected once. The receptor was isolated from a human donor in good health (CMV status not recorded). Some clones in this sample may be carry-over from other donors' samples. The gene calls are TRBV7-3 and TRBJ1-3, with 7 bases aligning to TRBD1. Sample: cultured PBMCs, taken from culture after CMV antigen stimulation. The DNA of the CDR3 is TGTGCCAGTAGGGCAGGGGGTGGAAACACCATATATTTT. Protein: CASRAGGGNTIYF.